These T cell receptor beta chains were read from a single sample in a study of glioma-infiltrating T cells after dendritic cell vaccination. Clones were read by immunoSEQ multiplex PCR, and TCRdb kept only the in-frame ones, dropping some. The sample contains roughly 90,000 clones, 85% to 90% of which appear only once. This sample comprised blood, obtained before dendritic cell vaccination. The receptor source for this set is a human donor with glioblastoma. Both conserved end residues are part of each CDR3. The order of the fields is V gene, D gene, clone size, CDR3 length, J gene, CDR3 DNA, CDR3 protein. A D gene is named only where the DNA matches it firmly. Expanded clones get a size class; other rows say once, few or many, or leave the size out.

TRBV15,-,-,13,TRBJ1-6,TGTGCCACCAGCAGAGATCCAGTCTCACCCCTCCACTTT,CATSRDPVSPLHF
TRBV30,-,-,12,TRBJ1-1,TGTGCCTGGGGACAGTTGAACACTGAAGCTTTCTTT,CAWGQLNTEAFF
TRBV7-3,-,once,13,TRBJ1-1,TGTGCCAGCAGCTTAGCAGGGGACACTGAAGCTTTCTTT,CASSLAGDTEAFF
TRBV4-3,TRBD1,-,15,TRBJ1-5,TGCGCCAGCAGCCAATTTCAGGGGGCGGGTCAGCCCCAGCATTTT,CASSQFQGAGQPQHF
TRBV7-2,-,-,13,TRBJ1-1,TGTGCCAGCAGACAAGGTACAGCCACTGAAGCTTTCTTT,CASRQGTATEAFF
TRBV20-1,TRBD1,once,11,TRBJ1-1,TGCAGTGCTCCGACAGGGGGGAAAGCTTTCTTT,CSAPTGGKAFF
TRBV6-5,TRBD2,-,14,TRBJ2-1,TGTGCCACAGAAGTGGCTAGCGGTATAGGAGAGCAGTTCTTC,CATEVASGIGEQFF
TRBV19,-,-,15,TRBJ2-3,TGTGCCAGTAGTACCTATATAGGGGGCACAGATACGCAGTATTTT,CASSTYIGGTDTQYF
TRBV25-1,-,-,13,TRBJ2-7,TGTGCCAGCAGGAAGGGGCAATCCTACGAGCAGTACTTC,CASRKGQSYEQYF
TRBV27,-,-,13,TRBJ2-7,TGTGCCAGCAGCACCTGGAGGTCCTACGAGCAGTACTTC,CASSTWRSYEQYF
TRBV21-1,-,-,19,TRBJ1-1,TGTGCCAGCAGCCCACGTGATGGGACAGGGGGCGACATGAACACTGAAGCTTTCTTT,CASSPRDGTGGDMNTEAFF
TRBV7-9,-,-,15,TRBJ2-3,TGTGCCAGCAGCTTAAGCCAGGGTAGCACAGATACGCAGTATTTT,CASSLSQGSTDTQYF
TRBV13,-,once,17,TRBJ2-7,TGTGCCAGCAGCACTAGGGGGGGGCAGGGAATAGGCTACGAGCAGTACTTC,CASSTRGGQGIGYEQYF
TRBV7-9,TRBD1,-,17,TRBJ1-3,TGTGCCAGCAGCTTAGTCAAAGGACAGGGACCTGGAAACACCATATATTTT,CASSLVKGQGPGNTIYF
TRBV6-6,TRBD1,once,14,TRBJ2-7,TGTGCCAGCAGTGCCGAGACAGGGGCGGGCGAGCAGTACTTC,CASSAETGAGEQYF
TRBV28,TRBD1,-,16,TRBJ1-5,TGTGCCAGCAGACGGAGAGGACAGGGAGGCAATCAGCCCCAGCATTTT,CASRRRGQGGNQPQHF
TRBV18,TRBD1,once,16,TRBJ2-7,TGTGCCAGCTCAGCCCTCCCGGGACAGGGGGCCTACGAGCAGTACTTC,CASSALPGQGAYEQYF
TRBV29-1,TRBD1,-,16,TRBJ1-1,TGCAGCGTTGTGGTCGAGGAGGGGGCGGTCTACACTGAAGCTTTCTTT,CSVVVEEGAVYTEAFF
TRBV19,-,-,16,TRBJ2-3,TGTGCCAGTAGTATAGGGGCGGGGGCGGCGACAGATACGCAGTATTTT,CASSIGAGAATDTQYF
TRBV6-6,TRBD1,-,14,TRBJ1-2,TGTGCCAGCAGTTCCGAAGACAGGGGAAACGGCTACACCTTC,CASSSEDRGNGYTF
TRBV9,-,-,16,TRBJ2-3,TGTGCCAGCAGCGGAACTCCGGGAACCAAGACAGATACGCAGTATTTT,CASSGTPGTKTDTQYF
TRBV27,TRBD2,-,15,TRBJ2-7,TGTGCCAGCAGTTCCCTAGCGGGAGAACTCTACGAGCAGTACTTC,CASSSLAGELYEQYF
TRBV27,-,-,13,TRBJ2-7,TGTGCCAGCAGTTTATCGATCAGCTACGAGCAGTACTTC,CASSLSISYEQYF
TRBV6-5,-,-,14,TRBJ2-6,TGTGCCAGCAGTAACCGCAGGGGGGCCAACGTCCTGACTTTC,CASSNRRGANVLTF
TRBV6-6,TRBD2,-,16,TRBJ2-3,TGTGCCAGCAGTAACAGACTAGCGGGAGACACAGATACGCAGTATTTT,CASSNRLAGDTDTQYF
TRBV7-2,TRBD1,-,15,TRBJ1-6,TGTGCCAGCAGCTTGGACAGGGGGGATAATTCACCCCTCCACTTT,CASSLDRGDNSPLHF
TRBV7-9,TRBD2,-,17,TRBJ2-5,TGTGCCAGCAGCTCCGGACCGAGGCGACTAGCCGGAGAGACCCAGTACTTC,CASSSGPRRLAGETQYF
TRBV9,-,-,13,TRBJ1-1,TGTGCCAGCGGCCGTCTCTCAAACACTGAAGCTTTCTTT,CASGRLSNTEAFF
TRBV7-6,TRBD1,-,14,TRBJ2-1,TGTGCCAGCAGCTTAGCAACAGGGGGCAATGAGCAGTTCTTC,CASSLATGGNEQFF
TRBV7-8,TRBD1,-,19,TRBJ1-6,TGTGCCAGCAGCCTATCCACCGGTGGACAGGGAAGATATAATTCACCCCTCCACTTT,CASSLSTGGQGRYNSPLHF
TRBV9,-,-,16,TRBJ2-3,TGTGCCAGCAGCGACCCCCGGTCTTTAAGCACAGATACGCAGTATTTT,CASSDPRSLSTDTQYF